Below are 3 T cell receptor beta chains sequenced from a single sample in a study of T cell clonality in common variable immunodeficiency. Study conclusions and caveats: Common variable immunodeficiency TCR beta sequences reportedly had fewer deletions and N-nucleotide insertions.

Profiled with immunoSEQ multiplex PCR; TCRdb holds only in-frame clones, not every one. The specimen has tens of thousands of clones, none found just once. The antigens for these receptors are not known. Sequencing used peripheral blood mononuclear cells. The receptors originated from a human donor with common variable immunodeficiency.

The table lists this clone with many counts. The read terminates 3 residues before the CDR3 end, so the remaining end is supplied by the germline J gene. The rearrangement links TRBV12-3 or TRBV12-4 to TRBJ1-1; TRBD1 aligns across 7 bases. Trimming at V came to 5 bases and at J to 1 base, leaving 4 bases not matched to a gene. The CDR3 loop spans 14 amino acids. Partial CDR3 DNA: TGTGCCAGCAGTAGAGGGACAGCGAACACTGAA. It is translated as CASSRGTANTE. Given in full, the CDR3 is CASSRGTANTEAFF.

This clone was counted many times. Read sequence stops 3 residues before the CDR3 end, and the germline J gene provides the missing end. The rearrangement uses TRBV30 and TRBJ1-2; no firm D call. Deletions cut 1 base from V and 4 bases from J, with 10 bases between. Germline loops: CDR1 GTSNPN, CDR2 SVGIG (reference sequence). The length of the CDR3 is 13 residues. The CDR3 DNA, read in part, is TGTGCCTGGAGTGAAAAAAAAGGCTATGGC. Its protein is CAWSEKKGYG. The full CDR3 protein is CAWSEKKGYGYTF.

Comment on this clone: The read ends 3 residues early relative to the CDR3; the germline J gene fills the gap. The J gene is TRBJ2-7, the V gene TRBV6-2 or TRBV6-3; tentatively, D is TRBD2 (7 bases). V was pared by 7 bases and J by 4 bases, with 17 bases between. CDR1 is MNHEY, CDR2 SVGEGT, per germline. The CDR3 has 14 amino acids. The CDR3 region is CASTLGGGLYEQYF. CDR3 DNA (partial): TGTGCCAGCACCCTAGGGGGGGGGCTATACGAG.